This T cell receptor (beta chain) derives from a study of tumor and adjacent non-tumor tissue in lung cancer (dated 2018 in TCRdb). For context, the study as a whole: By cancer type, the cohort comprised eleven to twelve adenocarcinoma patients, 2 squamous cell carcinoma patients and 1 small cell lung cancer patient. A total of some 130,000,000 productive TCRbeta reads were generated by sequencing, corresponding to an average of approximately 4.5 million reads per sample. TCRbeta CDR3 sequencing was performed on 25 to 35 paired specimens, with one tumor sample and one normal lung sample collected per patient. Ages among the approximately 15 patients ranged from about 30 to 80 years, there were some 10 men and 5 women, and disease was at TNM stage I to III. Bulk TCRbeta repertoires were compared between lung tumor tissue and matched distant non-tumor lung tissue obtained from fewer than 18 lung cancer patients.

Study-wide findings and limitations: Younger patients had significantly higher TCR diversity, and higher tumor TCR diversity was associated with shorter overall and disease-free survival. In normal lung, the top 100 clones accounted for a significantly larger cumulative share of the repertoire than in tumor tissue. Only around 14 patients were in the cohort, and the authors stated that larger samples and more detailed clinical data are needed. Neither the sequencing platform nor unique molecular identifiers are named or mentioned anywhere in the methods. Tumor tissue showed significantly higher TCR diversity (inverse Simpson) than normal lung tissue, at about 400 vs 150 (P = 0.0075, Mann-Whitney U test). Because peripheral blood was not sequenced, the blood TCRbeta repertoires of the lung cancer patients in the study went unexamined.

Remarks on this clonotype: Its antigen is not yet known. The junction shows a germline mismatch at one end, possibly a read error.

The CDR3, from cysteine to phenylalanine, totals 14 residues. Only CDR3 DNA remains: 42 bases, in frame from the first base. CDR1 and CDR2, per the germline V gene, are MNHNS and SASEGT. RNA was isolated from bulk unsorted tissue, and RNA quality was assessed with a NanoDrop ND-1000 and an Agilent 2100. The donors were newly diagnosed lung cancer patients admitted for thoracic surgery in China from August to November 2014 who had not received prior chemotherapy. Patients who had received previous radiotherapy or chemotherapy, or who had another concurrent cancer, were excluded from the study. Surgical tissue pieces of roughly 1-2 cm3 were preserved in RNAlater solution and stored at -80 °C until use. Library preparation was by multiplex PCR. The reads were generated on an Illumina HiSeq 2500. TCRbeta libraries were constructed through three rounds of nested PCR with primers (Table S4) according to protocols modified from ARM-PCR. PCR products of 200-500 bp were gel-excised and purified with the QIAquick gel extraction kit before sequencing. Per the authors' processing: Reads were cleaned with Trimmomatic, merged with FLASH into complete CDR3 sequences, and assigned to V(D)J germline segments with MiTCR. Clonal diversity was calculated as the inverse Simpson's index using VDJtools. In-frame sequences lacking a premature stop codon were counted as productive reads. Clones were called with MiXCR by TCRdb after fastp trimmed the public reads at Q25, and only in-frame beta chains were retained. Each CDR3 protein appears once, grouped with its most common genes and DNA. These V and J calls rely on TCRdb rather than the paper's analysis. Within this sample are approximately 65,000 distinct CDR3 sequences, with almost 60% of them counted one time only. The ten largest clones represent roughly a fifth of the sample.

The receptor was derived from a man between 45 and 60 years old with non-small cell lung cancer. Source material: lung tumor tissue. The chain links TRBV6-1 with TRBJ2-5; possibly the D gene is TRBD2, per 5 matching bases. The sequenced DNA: TGTGCCAGCAGGGCCAGAGTGAGGGTGGAGATCCAGTACTTT. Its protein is CASRARVRVEIQYF.